The 31 T cell receptor beta chains presented below share a single source sample, sequenced in a study of blood T cells in healthy people across ages. Next came a second PCR, run for roughly 6 to 11 cycles, which used a sample-barcoded 5' primer along with a J-beta primer mix. TCRdb re-called the 5' RACE reads through MiXCR, storing one row per CDR3 protein. The sample consists of about 750,000 distinct CDR3 sequences, roughly 50% of them appearing once. The sequencing input was blood. The receptor source for this set is an elderly man in good health.

The rearrangement uses TRBV3-1 and TRBJ1-1; 10 bases align to TRBD1. The junction had 5 bases not matched to a gene; V was cut back by 3 bases and J by 1 base. Germline CDR1 reads LGHDT; CDR2 reads YNNKEL (reference sequence). The length of the CDR3 is 16 residues. The CDR3 bases are TGTGCCAGCAGCCAGAGGGGACAGGGGAAGAACACTGAAGCTTTCTTT. Encoded protein: CASSQRGQGKNTEAFF.

This rearrangement joins TRBV12-3 or TRBV12-4 to TRBJ2-3; possibly TRBD2 for D (7 bases). Trimming pared 3 bases from V and 1 base from J, leaving 11 bases between. There are 15 residues in the CDR3. In nucleotides, the CDR3 is TGTGCCAGCAGTTTTGGGGGGGCCGGCACAGATACGCAGTATTTT. This codes for CASSFGGAGTDTQYF.

The chain combines TRBV18 with TRBJ1-2, with D possibly TRBD1 on 5 matching bases. The V end lost 2 bases, the J end lost 2 bases, and 9 bases lay between the germline ends. The CDR3 spans 14 residues. CDR1 and CDR2 from the germline V gene are KGHSH and LQKENI. This CDR3 reads CASSPLTENYGYTF. CDR3 coding DNA: TGTGCCAGCTCACCATTGACAGAGAACTATGGCTACACCTTC.

On this clonotype itself: It may be a read error: a sequence one base away is much more abundant. The gene calls are TRBV10-3 and TRBJ2-7; TRBD1 agrees at 10 bases. The CDR3 extends over 15 amino acids. Germline V gene sequence: CDR1 ENHRY, CDR2 SYGVKD. V was pared by 6 bases and J by 0 bases, with 5 bases of the junction left unmatched. This CDR3 is CAIRIGQGGSYEQYF. The DNA for the CDR3 is TGTGCCATCAGAATAGGACAGGGGGGCTCCTACGAGCAGTACTTC.

The chain employs TRBV3-1 and TRBJ1-2, with a weak D call TRBD1 (6 bases). There are 14 residues in the CDR3. Germline assignment: CDR1 LGHDT and CDR2 YNNKEL (reference sequence). The V and J ends lost 6 bases and 4 bases respectively, with 15 bases between them. CDR3 loop: CASRTRGGGYGYTF. The DNA for the CDR3 is TGTGCCAGCAGGACAAGGGGAGGGGGCTATGGCTACACCTTC.

The chain couples TRBV4-2 to TRBJ1-2; 7 bases agree with TRBD1. V trimming: 1 base; J trimming: 2 bases; junction bases outside the gene matches: 4. CDR3 length: 15 amino acids. Germline-derived CDR1 and CDR2 are LGHNA and YNFKEQ. CDR3 bases: TGTGCCAGCAGCCAAGCTTCGACAGGGAACTATGGCTACACCTTC. Protein sequence: CASSQASTGNYGYTF.

This clonotype was observed a handful of times. The V and J genes are TRBV7-9 and TRBJ2-3; D may be TRBD1 or TRBD2 (6 bases each). The CDR3 totals 15 residues. The ends were cut back, 2 bases at V and 14 bases at J, with 23 bases in the middle. Per germline, CDR1 SEHNR and CDR2 FQNEAQ (reference sequence). The CDR3, as DNA: TGTGCCAGCAGCTTAACGGGGGCCGCACACAGAGACGCGTATTTT. Protein sequence: CASSLTGAAHRDAYF.

This clonotype was counted only a few times. This rearrangement joins TRBV20-1 to TRBJ2-1; possible D gene TRBD2, 5 bases. This CDR3 contains 13 residues. Germline V lookup: CDR1 DFQATT, CDR2 SNEGSKA (reference sequence). V was trimmed by 6 bases and J by 6 bases, leaving 15 bases between them. Here the CDR3 reads CSAVLGSGNEQFF. The CDR3 nucleotides read TGCAGTGCCGTACTAGGGTCGGGCAATGAGCAGTTCTTC.

This clonotype was observed a handful of times. The chain couples TRBV3-1 to TRBJ2-7; D unclear. The germline CDR1 and CDR2 sequences are LGHDT and YNNKEL (reference sequence). V lost 4 bases, J lost 6 bases, and 7 bases lay in between. The CDR3 runs 11 residues. The CDR3 nucleotides read TGTGCCAGCAGCCGCGCCGGCGAGCAGTACTTC. It yields the protein CASSRAGEQYF.

This clonotype was picked up a small number of times. The chain couples TRBV24-1 to TRBJ2-6, with a weak D call TRBD2 (6 bases). The CDR3 length is 18 residues. CDR1 and CDR2 from the germline V gene are KGHDR and SFDVKD. V was pared by 5 bases and J by 0 bases, with 16 bases between. The CDR3 sequence: CATSGRDGPPSGANVLTF. Here the CDR3 DNA reads TGTGCCACCAGTGGGCGGGACGGACCTCCCTCTGGGGCCAACGTCCTGACTTTC.

The J gene is TRBJ2-5, the V gene TRBV24-1; perhaps D is TRBD1 or TRBD2 (5 bases each). The DNA end is a closer match to TRBJ2-7, so the J assignment may be wrong. The CDR3 covers 16 residues. CDR1 is KGHDR and CDR2 is SFDVKD in the germline V gene. The CDR3 DNA follows: TGTGCCACCAGTGATCGGGGAGAGACAGACCTCTACGAGCAGTACTTC. The encoded protein is CATSDRGETDLYEQYF.

This sequence joins TRBV9 and TRBJ1-6, with TRBD1 as a possible D gene (5 bases). The CDR3 totals 14 residues. V dropped 4 bases and J dropped 7 bases, with 12 bases sitting between them. The germline V gene has CDR1 SGDLS and CDR2 YYNGEE. CDR3 loop: CASSRDQLNSPLHF. In nucleotides, the CDR3 is TGTGCCAGCAGCCGGGACCAACTCAATTCACCCCTCCACTTT. The full variable domain, completed using reference TRBV9 and TRBJ1-6, is DSGVTQTPKHLITATGQRVTLRCSPRSGDLSVYWYQQSLDQGLQFLIQYYNGEERAKGNILERFSAQQFPDLHSELNLSSLELGDSALYFCASSRDQLNSPLHFGNGTRLTVT.

V and J are TRBV25-1 and TRBJ2-7; no clear D. Germline CDR1 and CDR2: MGHDK and SYGVNS. V was clipped by 4 bases and J by 0 bases, with 10 bases between them. CDR3 size: 14 residues. The CDR3: CASSGRWSSYEQYF. In DNA, the CDR3 is TGTGCCAGCAGTGGTCGTTGGAGCTCCTACGAGCAGTACTTC.

The rearrangement links TRBV10-3 to TRBJ2-3; D possibly corresponds to TRBD1 (5 bases). Germline V gene lookup returns CDR1 ENHRY and CDR2 SYGVKD. Trimming cost V 4 bases and J 14 bases, with 16 bases left between them. The CDR3 spans 12 residues. The CDR3 sequence: CAISVLGQDAYF. The CDR3 DNA follows: TGTGCCATCAGTGTCCTAGGACAAGACGCGTATTTT.

The chain combines TRBV12-3 or TRBV12-4 with TRBJ2-7, with no clear D. The CDR3 loop spans 11 amino acids. V shed 9 bases and J shed 4 bases, with 10 bases lying between them. Here the CDR3 DNA reads TGTGCCAGTAGTAACAAGTACGAGCAGTACTTC. This sequence encodes CASSNKYEQYF.

With regard to this clonotype: Given a much more abundant clone one base away, this may be a read error. The chain recombines TRBV5-1 with TRBJ2-6; TRBD1 matches 10 bases. The germline V gene encodes CDR1 SGHRS and CDR2 YFSETQ. CDR3 length: 20 residues. The CDR3 spells CASSSERQGALVPGSNVLTF. The CDR3 nucleotides read TGCGCCAGCAGCTCCGAACGACAGGGGGCTTTAGTCCCTGGGTCCAACGTCCTGACTTTC.

Notes on this clonotype: This sequence may be a read error, since a much larger clone differs from it by one base. The rearrangement uses TRBV7-3 and TRBJ2-1, with 8 bases matching TRBD2. With 5 bases clipped from V and 6 bases from J, the junction kept 18 bases outside the gene matches. CDR1 SGHTA and CDR2 FQGTGA come from the germline V gene. The CDR3 totals 18 residues. The CDR3 DNA sequence: TGTGCCAGCAGCCCTGAACTAGCGGAGGGTCCTTCTGGCAATGAGCAGTTCTTC. Translation: CASSPELAEGPSGNEQFF. Filled out from reference TRBV7-3 and TRBJ2-1, the complete variable domain reads GAGVSQTPSNKVTEKGKYVELRCDPISGHTALYWYRQSLGQGPEFLIYFQGTGAADDSGLPNDRFFAVRPEGSVSTLKIQRTERGDSAVYLCASSPELAEGPSGNEQFFGPGTRLTVL.

This rearrangement joins TRBV20-1 to TRBJ2-1, with 8 positions matching TRBD1. The CDR3 is 13 residues long. Germline CDR1 DFQATT, CDR2 SNEGSKA (reference sequence). This CDR3 is CTIDRGSYNEQFF. The CDR3 nucleotides read TGCACCATCGACAGGGGATCCTACAATGAGCAGTTCTTC.

The chain employs TRBV5-5 and TRBJ1-3; 7 bases agree with TRBD1. Germline-derived CDR1 and CDR2 are SGHKS and YYEKEE (reference sequence). Germline trimming cut 2 bases from V and 8 bases from J; bases unmatched to any gene: 13. This CDR3 region has 16 residues. The CDR3 here is CASSLTPGTAFHTIYF. For the CDR3, the DNA is TGTGCCAGCAGCTTAACCCCGGGGACAGCATTCCACACCATATATTTT.

This clonotype was detected a few times. V usage is TRBV21-1 and J usage is TRBJ2-7; the listed D gene, TRBD2, was not tested against the DNA. TRBV21-1 is noted as a pseudogene. There are 19 residues in the CDR3. This CDR3 is CASSKALQMRQDPRDEQYF. The CDR3 coding sequence is TGTGCCAGCAGCAAAGCGCTCCAGATGCGGCAGGACCCTCGGGACGAGCAGTACTTC.

This clonotype showed up just a few times. J is TRBJ2-7 and V is TRBV5-6; a possible D gene is TRBD1 (5 bases). Germline CDR1 SGHDT, CDR2 YYEEEE. This CDR3 region has 14 residues. Trimming took 6 bases from V and 2 from J, leaving 15 bases between them. The CDR3 DNA reads as TGTGCCAGCACCCTGGGGTGGGGCCCCTACGAGCAGTACTTC. Its protein product is CASTLGWGPYEQYF.

This clonotype was seen a handful of times. The chain couples TRBV7-9 to TRBJ2-1; perhaps TRBD2 as D (5 bases). Per the germline V gene, CDR1 is SEHNR and CDR2 is FQNEAQ (reference sequence). Between the trimmed V and J ends, which lost 5 bases and 2 bases, there was a span of 13 bases. The CDR3 is made up of 15 amino acids. CDR3 in amino acids: CASSPGNGPYNEQFF. The CDR3 DNA follows: TGTGCCAGCAGCCCGGGGAACGGGCCCTACAATGAGCAGTTCTTC.

The V call is TRBV25-1, the J call TRBJ2-1; D not resolved. Germline values: CDR1 MGHDK, CDR2 SYGVNS. The CDR3 loop spans 15 amino acids. The V and J ends lost 4 bases and 10 bases respectively, with 20 bases between them. Here the CDR3 DNA reads TGTGCCAGCAGTGGAGATGGTGGAGTAAGGCTAGAGCAGTTCTTC. The encoded protein is CASSGDGGVRLEQFF.

The rearrangement uses TRBV6-6 and TRBJ2-1; 7 bases are a match to TRBD2. The DNA matches TRBJ2-7 better at its end, which makes the J call doubtful. The CDR3 totals 16 residues. Germline loops: CDR1 MNHNY, CDR2 SVGAGI (reference sequence). This CDR3 reads CASSSLAESSYNEQYF. CDR3 bases: TGTGCCAGCAGTTCCCTAGCGGAGAGTTCCTACAATGAGCAGTACTTC.

This chain links TRBV2 with TRBJ2-4; no firm D call. The germline V gene encodes CDR1 SNHLY and CDR2 FYNNEI. Trimming removed 8 bases from V and 0 bases from J, with 11 bases in between. The CDR3 extends over 14 amino acids. As DNA, the CDR3 is TGTGCCAGCCGGAACACCTTAGCCAAAAACATTCAGTACTTC. This codes for CASRNTLAKNIQYF.

This clonotype was seen a handful of times. The V call is TRBV7-2, the J call TRBJ1-1; 7 bases agree with TRBD1. Trimming cost V 3 bases and J 5 bases; bases outside gene matches: 6. This CDR3 has 14 amino acids. CDR1 is SGHTA and CDR2 is FQGNSA in the germline V gene. CDR3 sequence (DNA): TGTGCCAGCAGCTTTAAGCCAGGGGGAACTGAAGCTTTCTTT. Translation: CASSFKPGGTEAFF.

V is TRBV11-2 and J is TRBJ2-3; 9 positions match TRBD2. CDR1 SGHAT and CDR2 FQNNGV come from the germline V gene. CDR3 length: 17 residues. V lost 0 bases, J lost 14 bases, and 18 bases stayed unmatched. The CDR3 coding sequence is TGTGCCAGCAGCTTAGAGATCGCAGCGGGAGGAGGGAGATACGCGTATTTT. Its translation is CASSLEIAAGGGRYAYF.

In the case of this clonotype: A much bigger clone sits one base away, suggesting this may be a read error. The genes are TRBV7-9 and TRBJ2-7; TRBD2 matches at 9 bases. Trimming cost V 4 bases and J 0 bases; bases outside gene matches: 4. In germline, CDR1 is SEHNR, CDR2 FQNEAQ (reference sequence). This CDR3 is built from 15 residues. The CDR3, as DNA: TGTGCCAGCAGCTCCCGGACTAGCGTCTCCTACGAGCAGTACTTC. This encodes CASSSRTSVSYEQYF.

V gene TRBV10-3 combines with J gene TRBJ2-5; TRBD1 aligns across 7 bases. Germline values: CDR1 ENHRY, CDR2 SYGVKD. V dropped 3 bases and J dropped 6; count of bases not matched to a gene: 1. The CDR3 is 12 amino acids. As DNA, the CDR3 is TGTGCCATCAGTGAACAGGGGAAGACCCAGTACTTC. Protein: CAISEQGKTQYF.

This chain links TRBV18 with TRBJ2-7; 7 positions match TRBD1. The J call may be incorrect, as the DNA end agrees better with TRBJ2-5. Germline-derived CDR1 and CDR2 are KGHSH and LQKENI. The CDR3 spans 14 residues. This chain's CDR3 is CASSPLGTEETQYF. The CDR3 nucleotides are TGTGCCAGCTCACCTTTGGGGACAGAAGAGACCCAGTACTTC.

The sample holds one count of this clonotype. The rearrangement links TRBV15 to TRBJ2-7; D possibly corresponds to TRBD1 (5 bases). The V gene lost 0 bases and the J gene lost 5 bases, with 11 bases spanning the gap. The CDR3 covers 14 residues. Looked up from germline, CDR1 is LNHNV and CDR2 is YYDKDF (reference sequence). Here the CDR3 DNA reads TGTGCCACCAGCAGAGAAGGCCCCAGGGACGAGCAGTACTTC. This sequence encodes CATSREGPRDEQYF.